Reported below is one T cell receptor beta chain. The antigen is undetermined. This record belongs to a study of a mutant IDH1 vaccine in newly diagnosed glioma. In the study overall: Treated patients were roughly 60% male, roughly 38% female, mean age about 41 years. It was radiotherapy, temozolomide, or both that patients received previously, with most receiving both. Regarding the study as a whole: It was approximately 93% of patients that developed vaccine-induced immune responses.

The V end was cut by 6 bases, the J end by 7 bases, with 16 bases between. The CDR3 loop spans 14 amino acids. CDR1 SQVTM and CDR2 ANQGSEA come from the germline V gene. Stated time point: baseline, week 1 (first vaccination visit). Treatment meaning: pre-vaccination baseline after standard-of-care therapy. Tumors from donors were new WHO grade 3 or 4 IDH1-mutant astrocytomas with ATRX loss. Using immunoSEQ multiplex PCR, the repertoire was profiled, and TCRdb retains in-frame clones only, with some absent. The sample has more than 80,000 clones; about 83% are singletons. The chain recombines TRBV29-1 with TRBJ1-6; possible D gene TRBD1, 6 bases. Source: PBMCs, taken from a glioma patient treated with radiotherapy, temozolomide or both. This TCR was sampled from a woman aged 50 to 60 with glioma. The DNA of the CDR3 is TGCAGCGTGGCACTAGGGGGGGGCAATTCACCCCTCCACTTT. It encodes CSVALGGGNSPLHF.